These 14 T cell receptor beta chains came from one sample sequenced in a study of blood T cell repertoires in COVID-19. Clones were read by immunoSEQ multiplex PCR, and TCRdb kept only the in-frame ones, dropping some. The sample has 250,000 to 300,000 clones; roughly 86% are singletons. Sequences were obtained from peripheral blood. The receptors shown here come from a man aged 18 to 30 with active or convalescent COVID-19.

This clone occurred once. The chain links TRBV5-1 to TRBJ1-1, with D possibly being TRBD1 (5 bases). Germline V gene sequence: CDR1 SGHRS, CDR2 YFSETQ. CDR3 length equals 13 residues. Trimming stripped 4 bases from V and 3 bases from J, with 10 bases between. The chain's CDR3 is CASSGGEYTEAFF. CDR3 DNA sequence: TGCGCCAGCAGCGGGGGGGAGTACACTGAAGCTTTCTTT.

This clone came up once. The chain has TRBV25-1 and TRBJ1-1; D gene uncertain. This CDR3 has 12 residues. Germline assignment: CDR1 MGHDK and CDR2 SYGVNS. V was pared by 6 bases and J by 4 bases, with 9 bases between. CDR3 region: CASREGSTEAFF. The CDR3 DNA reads TGTGCCAGCAGGGAGGGCAGCACTGAAGCTTTCTTT.

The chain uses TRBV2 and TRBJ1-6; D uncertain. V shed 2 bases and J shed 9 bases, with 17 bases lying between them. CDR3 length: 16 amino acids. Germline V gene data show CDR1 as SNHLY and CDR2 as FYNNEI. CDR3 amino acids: CASSEWPNYEVSPLHF. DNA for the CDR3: TGTGCCAGCAGTGAATGGCCGAACTATGAGGTTTCACCCCTCCACTTT.

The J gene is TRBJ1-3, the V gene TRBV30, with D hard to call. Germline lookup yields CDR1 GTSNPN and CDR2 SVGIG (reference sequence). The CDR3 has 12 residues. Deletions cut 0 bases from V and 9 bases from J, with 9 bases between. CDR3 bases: TGTGCCTGGAGTGTGGTAGGGAGCACCATATATTTT. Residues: CAWSVVGSTIYF.

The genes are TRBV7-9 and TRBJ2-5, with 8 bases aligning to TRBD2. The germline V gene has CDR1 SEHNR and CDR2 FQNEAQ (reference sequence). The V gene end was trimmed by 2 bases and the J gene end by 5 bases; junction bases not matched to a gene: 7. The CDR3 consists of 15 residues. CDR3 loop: CASSLPAGVGETQYF. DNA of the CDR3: TGTGCCAGCAGCTTACCAGCGGGAGTGGGTGAGACCCAGTACTTC.

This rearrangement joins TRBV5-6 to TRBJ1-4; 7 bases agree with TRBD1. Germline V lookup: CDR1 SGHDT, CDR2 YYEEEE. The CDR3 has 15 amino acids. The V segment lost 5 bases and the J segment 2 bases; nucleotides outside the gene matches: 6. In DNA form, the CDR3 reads TGTGCCAGCAGTTCGGGGACAGTCACTAATGAAAAACTGTTTTTT. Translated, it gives CASSSGTVTNEKLFF. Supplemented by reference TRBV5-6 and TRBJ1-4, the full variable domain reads DAGVTQSPTHLIKTRGQQVTLRCSPKSGHDTVSWYQQALGQGPQFIFQYYEEEERQRGNFPDRFSGHQFPNYSSELNVNALLLGDSALYLCASSSGTVTNEKLFFGSGTQLSVL.

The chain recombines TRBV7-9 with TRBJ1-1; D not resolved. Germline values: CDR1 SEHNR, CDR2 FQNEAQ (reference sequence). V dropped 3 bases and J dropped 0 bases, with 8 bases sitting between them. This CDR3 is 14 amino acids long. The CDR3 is CASSFRSVNTEAFF. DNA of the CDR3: TGTGCCAGCAGCTTTCGTTCAGTGAACACTGAAGCTTTCTTT.

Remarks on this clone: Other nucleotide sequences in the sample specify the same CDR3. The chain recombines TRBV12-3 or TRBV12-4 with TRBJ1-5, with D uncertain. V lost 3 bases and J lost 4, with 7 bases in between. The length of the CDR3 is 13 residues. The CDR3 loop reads CASSFSGNQPQHF. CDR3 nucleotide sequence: TGTGCCAGCAGTTTTTCGGGGAATCAGCCCCAGCATTTT.

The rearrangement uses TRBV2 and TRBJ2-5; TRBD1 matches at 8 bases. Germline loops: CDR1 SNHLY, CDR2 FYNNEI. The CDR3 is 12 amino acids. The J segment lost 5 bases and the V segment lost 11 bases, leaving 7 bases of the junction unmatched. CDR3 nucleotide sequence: TGTGCCGGCGCAGGGGGCGGTGAGACCCAGTACTTC. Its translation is CAGAGGGETQYF.

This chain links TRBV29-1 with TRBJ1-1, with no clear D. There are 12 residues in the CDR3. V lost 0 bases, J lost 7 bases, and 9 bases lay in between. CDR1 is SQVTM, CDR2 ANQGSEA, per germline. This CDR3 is CSVEDLGSEAFF. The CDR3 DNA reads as TGCAGCGTTGAAGATCTTGGGAGTGAAGCTTTCTTT.

CDR3 residues: CASSPTGIYNSPLHF. Written as DNA, the CDR3 is TGTGCCAGCAGCCCCACAGGGATCTATAATTCACCCCTCCACTTT. The rearrangement uses TRBV2 and TRBJ1-6, with a weak D call TRBD1 (6 bases). CDR1 SNHLY and CDR2 FYNNEI come from the germline V gene. V was clipped by 6 bases and J by 3 bases, with 12 bases between them. The CDR3 is 15 amino acids. The full variable domain, its missing parts supplied by reference TRBV2 and TRBJ1-6, is EPEVTQTPSHQVTQMGQEVILRCVPISNHLYFYWYRQILGQKVEFLVSFYNNEISEKSEIFDDQFSVERPDGSNFTLKIRSTKLEDSAMYFCASSPTGIYNSPLHFGNGTRLTVT.

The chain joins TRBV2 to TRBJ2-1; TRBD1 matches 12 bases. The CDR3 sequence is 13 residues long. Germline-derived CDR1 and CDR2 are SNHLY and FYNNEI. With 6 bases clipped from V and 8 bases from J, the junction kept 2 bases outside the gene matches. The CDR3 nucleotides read TGTGCCAGCAGCGGGACAGGGGGCGATGAGCAGTTCTTC. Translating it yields CASSGTGGDEQFF.

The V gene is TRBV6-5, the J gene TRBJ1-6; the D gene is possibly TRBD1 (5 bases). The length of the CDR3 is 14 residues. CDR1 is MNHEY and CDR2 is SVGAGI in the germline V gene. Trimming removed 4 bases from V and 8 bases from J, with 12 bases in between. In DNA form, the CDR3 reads TGTGCCAGCAGTTTAGAAAGGGGCTATTCACCCCTCCACTTT. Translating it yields CASSLERGYSPLHF.

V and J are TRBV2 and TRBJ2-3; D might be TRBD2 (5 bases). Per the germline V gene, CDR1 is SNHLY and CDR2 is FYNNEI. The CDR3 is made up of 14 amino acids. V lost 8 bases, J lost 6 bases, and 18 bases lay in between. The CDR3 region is CASVSDSPGDTQYF. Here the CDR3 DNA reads TGTGCCAGCGTCTCGGATTCCCCGGGGGATACGCAGTATTTT.